A selection of T cell receptor beta chains follows, all from one sample in a study of siplizumab effects on memory and regulatory T cells. TCRdb keeps only in-frame clones here, not all; method: immunoSEQ multiplex PCR. The table lists about 100,000 clones, roughly 94% of them singletons, with about 0.7% in the top ten. Sequenced material: Tregs sorted from blood. These receptor sequences come from a human donor in good health. Each CDR3 is given with its conserved first and last residue. D genes are given only for firm matches. Rows give clone size only sometimes, using once, few, many, or a class for an expanded clone.

-,TRBJ2-3,14,TRBV7-9,-,TGTGCCAGCAGCTTATCCGGCTTCACAGATACGCAGTATTTT,CASSLSGFTDTQYF
-,TRBJ2-7,13,TRBV13,-,TGTGCCAGCAGCTTAGGGTTGAGGGCGGAGCAGTACTTC,CASSLGLRAEQYF
-,TRBJ1-1,16,TRBV9,-,TGTGCCAGCAGCGTTTCCTCCGGGGCACCGAACACTGAAGCTTTCTTT,CASSVSSGAPNTEAFF
TRBD2,TRBJ2-7,15,TRBV27,-,TGTGCCAGCAGTACTGCGACTAGCGGGAGAGACGAGCAGTACTTC,CASSTATSGRDEQYF
TRBD2,TRBJ2-1,15,TRBV5-1,-,TGCGCCAGCAGCTTGGCCGCGGGAGCCCCCAATGAGCAGTTCTTC,CASSLAAGAPNEQFF
-,TRBJ2-5,14,TRBV11-2,-,TGTGCCAGCAGCTCATATAGCGACCCAGAGACCCAGTACTTC,CASSSYSDPETQYF
TRBD1,TRBJ1-2,14,TRBV11-2,-,TGTGCCAGCAGCCCGGGGACAGGGAACTATGGCTACACCTTC,CASSPGTGNYGYTF
-,TRBJ2-6,15,TRBV28,-,TGTGCCAGCAGGACAGGAGGCTCTGGGGCCAACGTCCTGACTTTC,CASRTGGSGANVLTF
-,TRBJ1-3,16,TRBV14,once,TGTGCCAGCAGCTCCATTTGGGGGATCTCTGGAAACACCATATATTTT,CASSSIWGISGNTIYF
TRBD2,TRBJ2-1,15,TRBV14,-,TGTGCCAGCAGCCAAGGACTAGCGGTCTACAATGAGCAGTTCTTC,CASSQGLAVYNEQFF
TRBD1,TRBJ2-7,13,TRBV2,-,TGTGCCACTCGGACAGGGAGTCGCTACGAGCAGTACTTC,CATRTGSRYEQYF
-,TRBJ2-7,13,TRBV7-9,-,TGTGCCAGCAGCGCCAGGGTTTTCGACGAGCAGTACTTC,CASSARVFDEQYF
-,TRBJ2-2,13,TRBV2,-,TGTGCCAGCAGTGTTGCGGTGACCGGGGAGCTGTTTTTT,CASSVAVTGELFF
TRBD1,TRBJ1-2,14,TRBV28,-,TGTGCCAGCAGTCGGACAGGGGGCGCCGGTGGCTACACCTTC,CASSRTGGAGGYTF
-,TRBJ2-6,14,TRBV5-6,-,TGTGCCAGCAGCGTCTATTGGGGAGCCAACGTCCTGACTTTC,CASSVYWGANVLTF
-,TRBJ2-7,15,TRBV10-2,-,TGCGCCAGCAGTGAACGGCAGGGGACATCCTACGAGCAGTACTTC,CASSERQGTSYEQYF
TRBD1,TRBJ2-1,15,TRBV23-1,-,TGCGCCAGCAGTCATCCGGGACAGGGATTCAATGAGCAGTTCTTC,CASSHPGQGFNEQFF
TRBD2,TRBJ2-7,13,TRBV29-1,-,TGCAGCGTTGGTTCTGGGGAGGGTAGCGAGCAGTACTTC,CSVGSGEGSEQYF
-,TRBJ2-1,15,TRBV5-4,-,TGTGCCAGCAGCTTCGGGGGCCTTCCCTACAATGAGCAGTTCTTC,CASSFGGLPYNEQFF
-,TRBJ1-5,15,TRBV19,-,TGTGCCAGTAGTATCCTGCACAGGGACAATCAGCCCCAGCATTTT,CASSILHRDNQPQHF
TRBD1,TRBJ1-1,16,TRBV5-4,-,TGTGCCAGCAGCTCGGACTACAGGGGACCAGTTTCTGAAGCTTTCTTT,CASSSDYRGPVSEAFF
TRBD1,TRBJ2-7,15,TRBV5-5,-,TGTGCCAGCAGCCCACGACAGGGGGTATCCTACGAGCAGTACTTC,CASSPRQGVSYEQYF
TRBD2,TRBJ2-3,16,TRBV5-1,-,TGCGCCAGCGCACCTAGCGGGATCGGGTCGGCAGATACGCAGTATTTT,CASAPSGIGSADTQYF
-,TRBJ1-4,14,TRBV7-9,-,TGTGCCAGCAGCTTACAGGGAACTAATGAAAAACTGTTTTTT,CASSLQGTNEKLFF
TRBD1,TRBJ1-3,14,TRBV5-1,-,TGCGCCAGCGGCGGGGGGACAGCTGGAAACACCATATATTTT,CASGGGTAGNTIYF
TRBD2,TRBJ2-7,14,TRBV9,-,TGTGCCAGCAGCGTAGGTAGCGGGAGTTACGAGCAGTACTTC,CASSVGSGSYEQYF
-,TRBJ2-1,15,TRBV5-1,-,TGCGCCAGCAGCTTGGGGGCAAGCTCCTACAATGAGCAGTTCTTC,CASSLGASSYNEQFF
-,TRBJ2-3,14,TRBV9,-,TGTGCCAGCAGCGCCGGACTCGGACTTCATACGCAGTATTTT,CASSAGLGLHTQYF
-,TRBJ1-1,14,TRBV27,-,TGTGCCAGCAACAACGAAGCCCGAAACACTGAAGCTTTCTTT,CASNNEARNTEAFF
TRBD2,TRBJ2-1,19,TRBV11-3,-,TGTGCCAGCAGCTTATTCGGTCCTAGCGGCATTTTCAGCTACAATGAGCAGTTCTTC,CASSLFGPSGIFSYNEQFF
TRBD1,TRBJ1-2,17,TRBV19,-,TGTGCCAGTAGGGAGCCCGGGACAGGGCCAGCTAACTATGGCTACACCTTC,CASREPGTGPANYGYTF
-,TRBJ1-2,13,TRBV5-6,-,TGTGCCACAAAACTCAGGGGTGGCTATGGCTACACCTTC,CATKLRGGYGYTF
-,TRBJ2-1,14,TRBV7-9,-,TGTGCCAGCAGCTTAGCGAAAGGGGTGGCTGAGCAGTTCTTC,CASSLAKGVAEQFF
-,TRBJ1-2,14,TRBV7-8,-,TGTGCCAGCAGCTTAGTGGGTCGGCGGAATGGCTACACCTTC,CASSLVGRRNGYTF
-,TRBJ1-2,17,TRBV5-6,-,TGTGCCAGCAGCTTGGGAGGAACCTTAAATGCGGGCTATGGCTACACCTTC,CASSLGGTLNAGYGYTF
TRBD2,TRBJ2-5,15,TRBV2,once,TGTGCCAGCAGTGAAGGCGGGAGTTTTGTGGAGACCCAGTACTTC,CASSEGGSFVETQYF
-,TRBJ2-5,13,TRBV6-1,few,TGTGCCAGCGGGGAACAGGGGGGGGAGACCCAGTACTTC,CASGEQGGETQYF
TRBD1,TRBJ2-3,15,TRBV27,-,TGTGCCAGCAGTATGGACAGGGCTTGGCCAGATACGCAGTATTTT,CASSMDRAWPDTQYF
-,TRBJ2-1,15,TRBV9,-,TGTGCCAGCAGCGGACTTACGGGAGTGAGGAATGAGCAGTTCTTC,CASSGLTGVRNEQFF
-,TRBJ2-2,13,TRBV28,-,TGTGCCAGCAGTTTAGACCTCACCGGGGAGCTGTTTTTT,CASSLDLTGELFF
-,TRBJ2-5,15,TRBV28,-,TGTGCCAGCAGCCTAACACGGGGCACCCGAGAGACCCAGTACTTC,CASSLTRGTRETQYF
TRBD2,TRBJ2-7,14,TRBV2,-,TGTGCCAGCAGTGTAGGGCGGGAGTGGTACGAGCAGTACTTC,CASSVGREWYEQYF
-,TRBJ2-1,14,TRBV7-9,-,TGTGCCAGCAGCCCCCCTAGGGAGGCGAATGAGCAGTTCTTC,CASSPPREANEQFF
TRBD2,TRBJ2-3,15,TRBV9,-,TGTGCCAGCAGCCCTACTAGCGGGAGATCAGATACGCAGTATTTT,CASSPTSGRSDTQYF
TRBD1,TRBJ2-3,15,TRBV7-6,-,TGTGCCAGCAGCTGGACAGGGACTAGCACAGATACGCAGTATTTT,CASSWTGTSTDTQYF
-,TRBJ2-3,13,TRBV5-1,-,TGCGCCAGCAGAAGGTATAGCACAGATACGCAGTATTTT,CASRRYSTDTQYF
TRBD2,TRBJ2-7,14,TRBV5-4,-,TGTGCCAGCAGCTTGGCCGGGGGGTCCTACGAGCAGTACTTC,CASSLAGGSYEQYF
TRBD2,TRBJ2-1,17,TRBV5-1,-,TGCGCCAGCAGCTTAGCCCGAGGACTAGCGGGAGTAGGTGAGCAGTTCTTC,CASSLARGLAGVGEQFF
TRBD2,TRBJ2-1,15,TRBV15,-,TGTGCCACCAACGGACTAGCGGGAGGGTTCGGCGAGCAGTTCTTC,CATNGLAGGFGEQFF
TRBD2,TRBJ2-2,15,TRBV14,-,TGTGCCAGCAGAGCTAGCGGGAGAATCACCGGGGAGCTGTTTTTT,CASRASGRITGELFF
TRBD1,TRBJ1-4,16,TRBV28,once,TGTGCCAGCAGTAACGGACAGGGAGGTCTGGGAGAAAAACTGTTTTTT,CASSNGQGGLGEKLFF
TRBD1,TRBJ2-5,17,TRBV28,-,TGTGCCAGCAGTTTTTCCCCGGGACAGGGGACGGGGGAGACCCAGTACTTC,CASSFSPGQGTGETQYF
TRBD1,TRBJ1-2,15,TRBV10-3,medium-sized,TGTGCCATCAGTGAGTCGGACAGGGGGAACTATGGCTACACCTTC,CAISESDRGNYGYTF
TRBD1,TRBJ1-2,17,TRBV7-8,-,TGTGCCAGCAGCCCCGGGACAGGGGTGGTGATGATCTATGGCTACACCTTC,CASSPGTGVVMIYGYTF
-,TRBJ1-2,14,TRBV6-1,-,TGTGCCAGCAGTGAAACTCCGATTCTCTTTTGGTACACCTTC,CASSETPILFWYTF
TRBD1,TRBJ1-5,16,TRBV7-2,-,TGTGCCAGCAGCTTAGGGGGGGACAGGGGTTATCAGCCCCAGCATTTT,CASSLGGDRGYQPQHF
-,TRBJ2-7,14,TRBV7-8,-,TGTGCCAGCAGCTCGACCCCCAATCCGGGAGAGCAGTACTTC,CASSSTPNPGEQYF
TRBD1,TRBJ1-5,17,TRBV4-1,-,TGCGCCAGCAGCCCGGAGTGGGACAGGGTGGGCAATCAGCCCCAGCATTTT,CASSPEWDRVGNQPQHF
TRBD1,TRBJ2-5,14,TRBV19,-,TGTGCCAGTAGTTCCACAGGGGGCGCGGAGACCCAGTACTTC,CASSSTGGAETQYF